The 9 T cell receptor beta chains below were found in one sample sequenced in a study of blood T cell repertoires in COVID-19. The data were produced by immunoSEQ multiplex PCR, yet TCRdb's version contains in-frame clones alone and is incomplete. The sample carries roughly 300,000 clones, 86% recorded once. The sequenced sample consisted of PBMCs or T cells enriched from blood (not recorded which). The receptors derive from a woman aged 40 to 50 with acute COVID-19.

J is TRBJ1-3 and V is TRBV28; no firm D call. V was trimmed by 2 bases and J by 4 bases, leaving 9 bases between them. Germline V CDR1 and CDR2: MDHEN, SYDVKM. The length of the CDR3 is 14 residues. The CDR3 DNA reads TGTGCCAGCAGTTTAAGTACAGCAGGAAACACCATATATTTT. Translated, it gives CASSLSTAGNTIYF. Full variable domain (rest looked up from reference TRBV28 and TRBJ1-3): DVKVTQSSRYLVKRTGEKVFLECVQDMDHENMFWYRQDPGLGLRLIYFSYDVKMKEKGDIPEGYSVSREKKERFSLILESASTNQTSMYLCASSLSTAGNTIYFGEGSWLTVV.

The chain has TRBV2 and TRBJ1-6; D may be TRBD1 (6 bases). Trimming pared 5 bases from V and 0 bases from J, leaving 14 bases between. The germline V gene has CDR1 SNHLY and CDR2 FYNNEI. The CDR3 is 17 residues long. Here the CDR3 reads CASSRTERYSYNSPLHF. DNA for the CDR3: TGTGCCAGCAGTCGGACAGAACGTTACTCCTATAATTCACCCCTCCACTTT.

This clone was counted between two and nine times. CDR3 bases: TGCAGCGCCGGGGTAACGTTGGGACAGGGGGCACTTCCGGGGGCTTTCTTT. This codes for CSAGVTLGQGALPGAFF. J is TRBJ1-1 and V is TRBV29-1, with TRBD1 matching over 12 bases. This CDR3 spans 17 amino acids. The J segment lost 11 bases and the V segment lost 7 bases, leaving 23 bases of the junction unmatched. From germline, CDR1 is SQVTM and CDR2 ANQGSEA.

The chain employs TRBV9 and TRBJ2-3; 14 bases agree with TRBD2. The junction had 5 bases not matched to a gene; V was cut back by 3 bases and J by 2 bases. This CDR3 is 17 amino acids long. CDR1 SGDLS and CDR2 YYNGEE come from the germline V gene. CDR3 sequence reads: CASSAGTSGGVTDTQYF. The CDR3 bases are TGTGCCAGCAGCGCAGGGACTAGCGGGGGAGTCACAGATACGCAGTATTTT.

The rearrangement links TRBV4-1 to TRBJ2-1; the match to TRBD2 covers 14 bases. This CDR3 region has 16 residues. Trimming cost V 2 bases and J 7 bases; bases outside gene matches: 4. Germline V CDR1 and CDR2: MGHRA, YSYEKL. The CDR3 DNA sequence: TGCGCCAGCAGCCAAAGCGGACTAGCGGGGGGTAATGAGCAGTTCTTC. Amino acid sequence: CASSQSGLAGGNEQFF.

This clone was recorded once. V gene TRBV5-1 combines with J gene TRBJ2-6, with a weak D call TRBD1 (6 bases). Trimming shortened V by 8 bases and J by 0 bases, and 18 bases separated the two germline ends. CDR3 length equals 17 residues. Germline CDR1 and CDR2: SGHRS and YFSETQ. CDR3 in amino acids: CASGDRTILSGANVLTF. The CDR3 bases are TGCGCCAGTGGAGACAGGACCATTCTCTCTGGGGCCAACGTCCTGACTTTC.

This chain links TRBV23-1 with TRBJ1-4; perhaps TRBD1 as D (6 bases). TRBV23-1 is an ORF; its function is uncertain. This CDR3 spans 17 amino acids. The V and J ends lost 2 bases and 8 bases respectively, with 21 bases between them. The CDR3 DNA reads TGCGCCAGCAGTCAAAGAGCCAAACAGGGCGTAGGGGAAAAACTGTTTTTT. Amino acid sequence: CASSQRAKQGVGEKLFF.

The chain combines TRBV4-1 with TRBJ1-2; 8 bases agree with TRBD1. The germline CDR1 and CDR2 sequences are MGHRA and YSYEKL. Trimming cost V 2 bases and J 12 bases; bases outside gene matches: 11. The CDR3 totals 14 residues. CDR3 in DNA: TGCGCCAGCAGCCAAATCACAGGGGGAAATTTTGACACCTTC. Encoded protein: CASSQITGGNFDTF.

In its sample, this clone was seen a few times. The chain couples TRBV2 to TRBJ1-2, with 10 bases identical to TRBD1. Germline assignment: CDR1 SNHLY and CDR2 FYNNEI. V was clipped by 8 bases and J by 7 bases; unmatched bases: 7. CDR3 length: 13 residues. In DNA, the CDR3 is TGTGCCAGCCCACTAGACAGGGGGCTTGGCTACACCTTC. Protein: CASPLDRGLGYTF.